A single sample gave rise to the 26 T cell receptor beta chains below, sequenced in a study of T-cell reconstitution after alpha-beta-depleted transplantation in children. A TCRbeta library incorporating unique molecular identifiers was prepared. From the PCR reads, TCRdb called clonotypes with MiXCR, one entry per CDR3 protein. This sample carries around 800,000 distinct CDR3 sequences, roughly 15% of them seen once, and the ten largest clones take around 5.3%. The material was PBMCs, mostly from graft donor cells, obtained 360 days after TCRalphabeta/CD19-depleted stem cell transplant. The source of these receptors is a male patient younger than 18 who had a stem cell transplant for acute lymphoblastic leukemia, so the T cells may come from the graft donor.

The V call is TRBV18, the J call TRBJ1-4, with D unclear. CDR1 is KGHSH, CDR2 LQKENI, per germline. V dropped 6 bases and J dropped 8 bases, with 22 bases sitting between them. The CDR3 contains 16 residues. The CDR3 sequence is CASSPGWTRFGEKLFF. The DNA of the CDR3 is TGTGCCAGCTCCCCTGGATGGACCAGGTTCGGGGAAAAACTGTTTTTT.

This clonotype turned up a few times. This sequence joins TRBV4-1 and TRBJ2-1; D call uncertain. This CDR3 comprises 13 residues. Trimming cost V 0 bases and J 10 bases, with 10 bases left between them. Per germline, CDR1 MGHRA and CDR2 YSYEKL. Here the CDR3 DNA reads TGCGCCAGCAGCCAAGATAACGCGATCGAGCAGTTCTTC. It specifies CASSQDNAIEQFF.

Details on this clonotype: An end of the junction does not agree with germline; a read error may underlie this. The CDR3 sequence: CASSPLVGTASTDTQYF. The CDR3 region has the DNA TGCGCGAGCAGCCCCCTCGTCGGGACCGCTAGCACAGATACGCAGTATTTT. This chain links TRBV5-1 with TRBJ2-3; D may match TRBD1 or TRBD2 (5 bases each). Looked up from germline, CDR1 is SGHRS and CDR2 is YFSETQ. The CDR3 has 17 residues.

The V gene is TRBV6-1, the J gene TRBJ2-1; the D gene is possibly TRBD2 (6 bases). This CDR3 spans 14 amino acids. Germline V gene lookup returns CDR1 MNHNS and CDR2 SASEGT. With 5 bases removed from V and 7 bases from J, the gap between germline ends came to 15 bases. CDR3 loop: CASSPTGVMNEQFF. The CDR3 DNA is TGTGCCAGCAGTCCGACGGGAGTAATGAATGAGCAGTTCTTC.

This CDR3 is CASSRLAGGDTDTQYF. Here the CDR3 DNA reads TGTGCCAGCAGTCGCTTGGCTGGAGGGGACACAGATACGCAGTATTTT. The chain couples TRBV6-1 to TRBJ2-3; tentatively, D is TRBD2 (6 bases). The ends were cut back, 5 bases at V and 2 bases at J, with 17 bases in the middle. CDR1 is MNHNS and CDR2 is SASEGT in the germline V gene. The CDR3 runs to 16 residues.

This clonotype has ten or more counts. The gene calls are TRBV5-1 and TRBJ2-5; weak D call: TRBD2 (5 bases). CDR1 SGHRS and CDR2 YFSETQ come from the germline V gene. The CDR3 is 15 amino acids. V lost 0 bases and J 3 bases, leaving 12 bases between the germline ends. The chain's CDR3 is CASSLGPGSEETQYF. Here the CDR3 DNA reads TGCGCCAGCAGCTTGGGTCCGGGATCAGAAGAGACCCAGTACTTC. Full variable domain (remainder filled in from reference TRBV5-1 and TRBJ2-5): KAGVTQTPRYLIKTRGQQVTLSCSPISGHRSVSWYQQTPGQGLQFLFEYFSETQRNKGNFPGRFSGRQFSNSRSEMNVSTLELGDSALYLCASSLGPGSEETQYFGPGTRLLVL.

There are many counts of this clonotype. The V gene is TRBV29-1, the J gene TRBJ2-4, with TRBD2 matching over 14 bases. The germline V gene has CDR1 SQVTM and CDR2 ANQGSEA. The CDR3 length is 15 residues. Trimming took 6 bases from V and 6 from J; bases not matched to a gene: 7. This CDR3 is CSVQTSGRARNIQYF. CDR3 DNA sequence: TGCAGCGTCCAGACTAGCGGGAGGGCCCGAAACATTCAGTACTTC.

V is TRBV20-1 and J is TRBJ2-1, with 8 bases that match TRBD2. Trimming took 3 bases from V and 3 from J; bases not matched to a gene: 13. Per the germline V gene, CDR1 is DFQATT and CDR2 is SNEGSKA (reference sequence). The CDR3 runs 17 residues. The CDR3 sequence is CSASSLAGRIIYNEQFF. Here the CDR3 DNA reads TGCAGTGCTAGCAGCCTAGCGGGCCGGATCATCTACAATGAGCAGTTCTTC.

This clonotype came up a few times. The chain combines TRBV7-9 with TRBJ2-7; D might be TRBD1 (5 bases). The CDR3 totals 13 residues. CDR1 is SEHNR and CDR2 is FQNEAQ in the germline V gene (reference sequence). V dropped 6 bases and J dropped 0 bases, with 9 bases sitting between them. Here the CDR3 reads CASRSQGSYEQYF. The CDR3 nucleotides read TGTGCCAGCAGATCCCAGGGCTCCTACGAGCAGTACTTC.

The table lists this clonotype with a few counts. CDR3 DNA sequence: TGTGCCAGCTCACCTGAAGCTACTGAGCAGTTCTTC. Translated, it gives CASSPEATEQFF. This chain joins TRBV18 and TRBJ2-1; D unclear. The CDR3 is 12 amino acids. CDR1 KGHSH and CDR2 LQKENI come from the germline V gene. V lost 3 bases to trimming and J lost 9 bases, with 9 bases between them.

This clonotype has at least ten counts. V and J are TRBV10-3 and TRBJ2-1; TRBD1 matches 9 bases. Germline CDR1 is ENHRY and CDR2 is SYGVKD. The length of the CDR3 is 14 residues. Trimming cost V 8 bases and J 5 bases; bases outside gene matches: 7. CDR3 in amino acids: CAICSQGAHNEQFF. CDR3 DNA sequence: TGTGCCATCTGTTCACAGGGGGCCCACAATGAGCAGTTCTTC.

This clonotype was observed a few times. The V gene is TRBV7-8, the J gene TRBJ2-7; 8 nucleotides agree with TRBD2. The CDR3 is 17 amino acids. V was clipped by 2 bases and J by 3 bases; unmatched bases: 12. Germline CDR1 and CDR2: SGHVS and FQNEAQ. The CDR3: CASSLIGAGGPHYEQYF. For the CDR3, the DNA is TGTGCCAGCAGCTTAATCGGGGCGGGAGGACCCCACTACGAGCAGTACTTC.

The gene calls are TRBV4-1 and TRBJ2-1; 8 nucleotides agree with TRBD2. Germline CDR1 MGHRA, CDR2 YSYEKL. The CDR3 length is 16 residues. V lost 0 bases and J lost 10; bases outside the gene matches: 11. The CDR3 DNA follows: TGCGCCAGCAGCCAAGATTGGGCGGGACTAGTCCGGGAGCAGTTCTTC. Amino acid sequence: CASSQDWAGLVREQFF.

This clonotype has ten or more counts. This rearrangement joins TRBV7-9 to TRBJ2-5; tentative D call: TRBD1 (6 bases). V was trimmed by 1 base and J by 6 bases, leaving 12 bases between them. This CDR3 has 14 residues. Germline-derived CDR1 and CDR2 are SEHNR and FQNEAQ (reference sequence). Here the CDR3 DNA reads TGTGCCAGCAGCTTAGAGGGACATAGAAAGACCCAGTACTTC. It encodes CASSLEGHRKTQYF. Full variable domain (missing parts from reference TRBV7-9 and TRBJ2-5): DTGVSQNPRHKITKRGQNVTFRCDPISEHNRLYWYRQTLGQGPEFLTYFQNEAQLEKSRLLSDRFSAERPKGSFSTLEIQRTEQGDSAMYLCASSLEGHRKTQYFGPGTRLLVL.

This clonotype came up a few times. CDR3 amino acids: CAISKGDGDQPQHF. As DNA, the CDR3 is TGTGCCATCAGCAAGGGGGACGGAGATCAGCCCCAGCATTTT. The chain joins TRBV10-3 to TRBJ1-5, with a tentative D call TRBD1 (6 bases). Germline V gene sequence: CDR1 ENHRY, CDR2 SYGVKD. V lost 6 bases and J 5 bases, leaving 14 bases between the germline ends. The CDR3 sequence is 14 residues long.

The chain combines TRBV20-1 with TRBJ2-5; 8 nucleotides agree with TRBD1. Germline CDR1 is DFQATT and CDR2 is SNEGSKA (reference sequence). V lost 3 bases to trimming and J lost 5 bases; unmatched junction nucleotides: 14. The CDR3 loop spans 16 amino acids. CDR3 sequence: CSASGPRTGNWETQYF. CDR3 nucleotide sequence: TGCAGTGCTAGCGGGCCGAGGACAGGGAATTGGGAGACCCAGTACTTC.

A few counts support this clonotype. The CDR3: CAISESTGYEQYF. The CDR3 DNA follows: TGTGCCATCAGTGAGTCGACGGGCTACGAGCAGTACTTC. The rearrangement joins TRBV10-3 to TRBJ2-7; D unresolved. The CDR3 has 13 residues. V was pared by 0 bases and J by 3 bases, with 6 bases between. The germline V gene has CDR1 ENHRY and CDR2 SYGVKD.

This clonotype showed up just a few times. The genes are TRBV5-1 and TRBJ2-5, with 9 bases identical to TRBD1. Losses at the gene ends were 3 bases for V and 0 bases for J; bases not matched to a gene: 3. The CDR3 length is 15 residues. Germline CDR1 is SGHRS and CDR2 is YFSETQ. CDR3 region: CASSWDRDYQETQYF. CDR3 coding DNA: TGCGCCAGCAGCTGGGACAGGGATTACCAAGAGACCCAGTACTTC.

This clonotype appeared many times. The chain combines TRBV5-1 with TRBJ2-2, with 10 bases aligning to TRBD1. The CDR3 runs 14 residues. The V gene's germline CDR1 is SGHRS and CDR2 YFSETQ. The junction had 4 bases not matched to a gene; V was cut back by 4 bases and J by 7 bases. The CDR3 sequence is CASSRGQGIGELFF. CDR3 in DNA: TGCGCCAGCAGCCGGGGACAGGGGATCGGGGAGCTGTTTTTT.

This clonotype was counted ten times or more. The chain carries TRBV11-1 and TRBJ2-3, with a weak D call TRBD2 (6 bases). Trimming shortened V by 1 base and J by 0 bases, and 8 bases separated the two germline ends. Germline lookup yields CDR1 SGHAT and CDR2 FQDESV (reference sequence). The CDR3 spans 15 residues. The CDR3 sequence is CASSLVGTSTDTQYF. DNA of the CDR3: TGTGCCAGCAGCTTAGTGGGGACTAGCACAGATACGCAGTATTTT.

This clonotype has a handful of counts. The chain joins TRBV29-1 to TRBJ2-1; 8 bases match TRBD1. Germline V gene lookup returns CDR1 SQVTM and CDR2 ANQGSEA. There are 13 residues in the CDR3. J gave up 5 bases and V 1 base, and 1 base lay outside the gene matches. CDR3 bases: TGCAGCGTTGAAGGACAGGGGCACAATGAGCAGTTCTTC. It encodes CSVEGQGHNEQFF.

V is TRBV2 and J is TRBJ1-5, with D perhaps TRBD1 (6 bases). V was cut by 4 bases and J by 9 bases, with 13 bases left in between. The CDR3 consists of 13 residues. CDR1 and CDR2 (germline): SNHLY, FYNNEI. CDR3 sequence: CASSADRYRPQHF. The CDR3 coding sequence is TGTGCCAGCAGTGCTGACAGGTACAGGCCCCAGCATTTT. The full variable domain, in which reference TRBV2 and TRBJ1-5 provide the parts outside the CDR3, is EPEVTQTPSHQVTQMGQEVILRCVPISNHLYFYWYRQILGQKVEFLVSFYNNEISEKSEIFDDQFSVERPDGSNFTLKIRSTKLEDSAMYFCASSADRYRPQHFGDGTRLSIL.

The V gene is TRBV13, the J gene TRBJ1-1; TRBD1 matches 8 bases. The CDR3 loop spans 14 amino acids. Germline V gene data show CDR1 as PRHDT and CDR2 as FYEKMQ (reference sequence). J gave up 10 bases and V 5 bases, and 12 bases lay outside the gene matches. In DNA form, the CDR3 reads TGTGCCAGCAGCCTCGCGCAGGGGGCCTTGCTAGCTTTCTTT. It translates to CASSLAQGALLAFF.

The J gene is TRBJ2-7, the V gene TRBV20-1; D could derive from TRBD1 or TRBD2 (5 bases each). Germline lookup yields CDR1 DFQATT and CDR2 SNEGSKA (reference sequence). V was clipped by 1 base and J by 3 bases, with 10 bases between them. The CDR3 has 13 amino acids. The CDR3 sequence is CSARAGTVYEQYF. The CDR3, as DNA: TGCAGTGCTAGAGCCGGGACGGTCTACGAGCAGTACTTC.

The rearrangement links TRBV5-1 to TRBJ2-3; 7 nucleotides align to TRBD1. Trimming removed 0 bases from V and 0 bases from J; junction bases left unmatched: 4. Germline CDR1 reads SGHRS; CDR2 reads YFSETQ. CDR3 length: 16 amino acids. The chain's CDR3 is CASSLAAGGSTDTQYF. CDR3 bases: TGCGCCAGCAGCTTGGCGGCAGGGGGAAGCACAGATACGCAGTATTTT. The full variable domain, in which reference TRBV5-1 and TRBJ2-3 provide the parts outside the CDR3, is KAGVTQTPRYLIKTRGQQVTLSCSPISGHRSVSWYQQTPGQGLQFLFEYFSETQRNKGNFPGRFSGRQFSNSRSEMNVSTLELGDSALYLCASSLAAGGSTDTQYFGPGTRLTVL.

This clonotype was seen at least ten times. The chain joins TRBV12-3 or TRBV12-4 to TRBJ2-3; D is undetermined. V was cut by 5 bases and J by 4 bases, with 10 bases left in between. This CDR3 has 13 amino acids. The CDR3 reads CASSPVLADTQYF. The CDR3, as DNA: TGTGCCAGCAGTCCTGTGTTAGCAGATACGCAGTATTTT.